This T cell receptor beta chain came from a study of Ad26.COV2.S vaccination and SARS-CoV-2 variants. General study results and limits: Assessments of TCR breadth and depth may have underestimated the total T cell responses. Vaccine recipients had higher spike-specific TCR breadth than placebo recipients. Substantial breadth was reportedly displayed by spike-specific CD8+ and CD4+ T cell responses after vaccination.

Data came from immunoSEQ multiplex PCR; TCRdb stores just in-frame clones and leaves some out. Among almost 400,000 clones listed, around 89% were seen once. On this clone: Its antigen remains unidentified.

This sample's treatment: 15 to 20 received Ad26.COV2.S at low or high dose, single or two shots; 5 received placebo; per-sample allocation not given. On day 63 after the first injection, vaccine and placebo recipients gave samples. Trimming left V 1 base short and J 4 bases short, with 17 bases between. There are 16 residues in the CDR3. Germline-derived CDR1 and CDR2 are SGHDT and YYEEEE. The sequence came from a person between 18 and 65 years old who received the Ad26.COV2.S COVID-19 vaccine or a placebo. V usage is TRBV5-6 and J usage is TRBJ1-2; D is possibly TRBD1 (6 bases). The source material was peripheral blood, sampled in a trial of Ad26.COV2.S vaccine versus placebo. The CDR3 DNA reads as TGTGCCAGCAGCTTGCCCGCCGGGGGCGCCGGCTATGGCTACACCTTC. Translated, it gives CASSLPAGGAGYGYTF.